The 9 T cell receptor beta chains given below trace back to one sample, sequenced in a study of graft-versus-host responses after intestinal transplantation. Clones were sequenced by immunoSEQ multiplex PCR, and TCRdb holds only the in-frame ones, with some missing. Among 80,000 to 85,000 clones, 90% to 95% were seen once, and the ten largest hold approximately 0.1%. Antigens for these TCRs are unknown. This specimen consisted of unstimulated CD4+ T cells sorted from spleen or lymph node cells, obtained before intestinal transplant. These TCRs come from a human donor who received an intestinal transplant.

The rearrangement joins TRBV19 to TRBJ1-1; D perhaps matches TRBD1 (5 bases). V lost 6 bases and J lost 1, with 12 bases in between. Looked up from germline, CDR1 is LNHDA and CDR2 is SQIVND (reference sequence). This CDR3 has 14 residues. CDR3 region: CASRNNRGNTEAFF. CDR3 sequence (DNA): TGTGCCAGTAGAAACAATAGGGGGAACACTGAAGCTTTCTTT.

The V and J genes are TRBV5-8 and TRBJ1-2; no reliable D call. Trimming pared 0 bases from V and 5 bases from J, leaving 5 bases between. CDR3 length equals 12 residues. Per germline, CDR1 SGHTS and CDR2 YDEGEE. The CDR3 loop reads CASSLEAYGYTF. CDR3 coding DNA: TGTGCCAGCAGCTTGGAAGCTTATGGCTACACCTTC.

The V and J genes are TRBV7-2 and TRBJ2-3, with D unclear. Trimming cost V 2 bases and J 5 bases, with 2 bases left between them. Germline-derived CDR1 and CDR2 are SGHTA and FQGNSA. The CDR3 extends over 11 amino acids. The CDR3 coding sequence is TGTGCCAGCAGCTTACAAGATACGCAGTATTTT. Its protein product is CASSLQDTQYF.

Only one count was recorded for this clone. The rearrangement links TRBV7-2 to TRBJ2-2, with D hard to call. Trimming left V 2 bases short and J 0 bases short, with 7 bases between. Germline V gene data show CDR1 as SGHTA and CDR2 as FQGNSA. The CDR3 contains 15 residues. As DNA, the CDR3 is TGTGCCAGCAGCTTATCTGCGTCGAACACCGGGGAGCTGTTTTTT. It is translated as CASSLSASNTGELFF.

Details on this clone: At one end the junction does not follow the germline gene, possibly because of a read error. The rearrangement joins TRBV6-6 to TRBJ1-5; 12 bases line up with TRBD1. CDR1 and CDR2 from the germline V gene are MNHNY and SVGAGI (reference sequence). The CDR3 covers 16 residues. The CDR3 loop is CAGRPPGQGAFWPQHF. The DNA for the CDR3 is TGTGCCGGCAGACCCCCGGGACAGGGGGCATTTTGGCCCCAGCATTTT.

Only one count was recorded for this clone. The chain employs TRBV19 and TRBJ2-7; 13 bases are a match to TRBD2. The CDR3 sequence is 17 residues long. CDR1 is LNHDA, CDR2 SQIVND, per germline (reference sequence). The V segment lost 4 bases and the J segment 3 bases; nucleotides outside the gene matches: 9. In nucleotides, the CDR3 is TGTGCCAGTAGTACCCCTGGACTAGCGGGGGAACGCTACGAGCAGTACTTC. It codes for CASSTPGLAGERYEQYF.

V is TRBV12-5 and J is TRBJ2-4; 8 positions match TRBD2. The CDR3 runs to 16 residues. Per the germline V gene, CDR1 is LGHNT and CDR2 is FRNRAP. V lost 4 bases, J lost 3 bases, and 8 bases stayed unmatched. In nucleotides, the CDR3 is TGTGCTAGTGGTTGGGATAGCGGGGATGGCAAAAACATTCAGTACTTC. Protein sequence: CASGWDSGDGKNIQYF.

The CDR3 spells CASSYSGDTYGYTF. The CDR3 DNA sequence: TGTGCCAGCAGTTACTCAGGGGATACCTATGGCTACACCTTC. J is TRBJ1-2 and V is TRBV6-6; a weak D match, TRBD1 (5 bases). The germline CDR1 and CDR2 sequences are MNHNY and SVGAGI (reference sequence). Trimming pared 0 bases from V and 4 bases from J, leaving 9 bases between. There are 14 residues in the CDR3.

The table lists this clone with a few counts. The chain employs TRBV19 and TRBJ1-3; 11 bases are shared with TRBD1. The CDR3 sequence is 18 residues long. Germline V gene sequence: CDR1 LNHDA, CDR2 SQIVND (reference sequence). The V gene end was trimmed by 7 bases and the J gene end by 4 bases; junction bases not matched to a gene: 15. The CDR3 protein is CASKLGTGGSVAGNTIYF. The CDR3 DNA reads as TGTGCCAGTAAATTGGGGACAGGGGGAAGCGTCGCCGGAAACACCATATATTTT.